Shown below are 32 T cell receptor beta chains from a single sample sequenced in a study of molecular identifiers for immune sequencing clone quantification. TCRdb passed the PCR reads through MiXCR, listing each CDR3 protein once. Of 85,000 to 90,000 distinct CDR3 sequences listed, under 20% are singletons. What was sequenced was naive CD8+ T cells from blood, with Jurkat cell RNA spiked in. Subset defined: FACS-sorted CD8+CD4-CCR7+CD45RA+ naive T cells. These receptors all stem from a human donor in good health. Some libraries in this study had Jurkat cell RNA spiked in.

This clonotype appeared many times. J is TRBJ2-2 and V is TRBV6-2 or TRBV6-3; tentative D call: TRBD1 (6 bases). Germline CDR1 reads MNHEY; CDR2 reads SVGEGT. CDR3 length equals 16 residues. Trimming cost V 6 bases and J 1 base, with 15 bases left between them. This chain's CDR3 is CASSDTGIGNTGELFF. CDR3 DNA: TGTGCCAGCAGCGACACAGGGATCGGGAACACCGGGGAGCTGTTTTTT.

On this clonotype: A much larger clone differs from this one at a single base, so this may be a read error. The V gene is TRBV5-1, the J gene TRBJ1-1, with 10 bases aligning to TRBD1. V was clipped by 4 bases and J by 5 bases; unmatched bases: 2. Germline V gives CDR1 SGHRS, CDR2 YFSETQ. This CDR3 contains 13 residues. This CDR3 is CASSVDRGTEAFF. The CDR3 region has the DNA TGCGCCAGCAGCGTGGACAGGGGGACTGAAGCTTTCTTT.

A remark on this clonotype: The junction departs from the called germline gene at one end, perhaps through a read error. The CDR3 DNA reads as TGCGCCAGCAGCCAAGATTCGAGCGGGGGACCCTACAATGAGCGGTTCTTC. As protein: CASSQDSSGGPYNERFF. J is TRBJ2-1 and V is TRBV4-1; 8 bases are shared with TRBD2. The CDR3 loop spans 17 amino acids. Germline V lookup: CDR1 MGHRA, CDR2 YSYEKL.

This clonotype has a count of ten or more. This rearrangement joins TRBV4-3 to TRBJ2-5; the match to TRBD2 covers 7 bases. V shed 0 bases, J shed 2 bases, and the junction held 6 bases outside the gene matches. CDR1 and CDR2 (germline): LGHNA, YSLEER. The CDR3 runs 16 residues. The CDR3 is CASSQDYPSGQETQYF. In DNA, the CDR3 is TGCGCCAGCAGCCAAGATTATCCTAGCGGACAAGAGACCCAGTACTTC.

Worth noting for this clonotype: A much bigger clone sits one base away, suggesting this may be a read error. The V call is TRBV7-3, the J call TRBJ2-4; D possibly corresponds to TRBD1 (5 bases). Per germline, CDR1 SGHTA and CDR2 FQGTGA. Between the trimmed V and J ends, which lost 9 bases and 0 bases, there was a span of 12 bases. This CDR3 comprises 14 residues. The CDR3 nucleotides are TGTGCCAGATCCAGGGTATTAGCCAAAAACATTCAGTACTTC. As protein: CARSRVLAKNIQYF. The complete variable domain, with remaining parts taken from reference TRBV7-3 and TRBJ2-4, reads GAGVSQTPSNKVTEKGKYVELRCDPISGHTALYWYRQSLGQGPEFLIYFQGTGAADDSGLPNDRFFAVRPEGSVSTLKIQRTERGDSAVYLCARSRVLAKNIQYFGAGTRLSVL.

This clonotype was counted a single time. A much bigger clone sits one base away, suggesting this may be a read error. The chain couples TRBV7-9 to TRBJ2-2, with D hard to call. With 10 bases removed from V and 1 base from J, the gap between germline ends came to 13 bases. Germline CDR1 is SEHNR and CDR2 is FQNEAQ (reference sequence). The CDR3 contains 14 residues. The DNA of the CDR3 is TGTGCCAACCCGCTAGACCTGAACACCGGGGAGCTGTTTTTT. The encoded protein is CANPLDLNTGELFF.

Notes on this clonotype: In this CDR3 the conserved last residue, phenylalanine or tryptophan, is missing, so a read error is likely. The chain uses TRBV4-1 and TRBJ2-7; 9 nucleotides agree with TRBD2. The CDR3 length is 16 residues. After removal of 1 base from V and 0 bases from J, the junction contained 4 bases not matched to a gene. CDR1 and CDR2 (germline): MGHRA, YSYEKL. The CDR3 reads CASSQVAGESSYEQYL. The CDR3 DNA sequence: TGCGCCAGCAGCCAAGTAGCGGGGGAATCCTCCTACGAGCAGTACCTC.

This clonotype was detected many times. The chain links TRBV7-6 to TRBJ2-3; D ambiguous. This CDR3 contains 13 residues. Germline-derived CDR1 and CDR2 are SGHVS and FNYEAQ. V lost 3 bases, J lost 8 bases, and 12 bases lay in between. CDR3 sequence (DNA): TGTGCCAGCAGCTTGAATCGGGCCCGTACGCAGTATTTT. Amino acids: CASSLNRARTQYF.

The rearrangement uses TRBV27 and TRBJ1-6; unclear D gene. The V end was cut by 6 bases, the J end by 9 bases, with 9 bases between. The CDR3 is 12 residues long. Looked up from germline, CDR1 is MNHEY and CDR2 is SMNVEV (reference sequence). CDR3 DNA sequence: TGTGCCAGCAGGGATCGTGGTTCACCCCTCCACTTT. Translating it yields CASRDRGSPLHF.

This clonotype was recorded a few times. V usage is TRBV19 and J usage is TRBJ2-1; maybe TRBD2 (5 bases). The CDR3 runs 15 residues. The V gene lost 2 bases and the J gene lost 0 bases, with 8 bases spanning the gap. Germline V gives CDR1 LNHDA, CDR2 SQIVND (reference sequence). The CDR3 bases are TGTGCCAGTAGTATATCCGGGAACTCCTACAATGAGCAGTTCTTC. As protein: CASSISGNSYNEQFF. Supplemented by reference TRBV19 and TRBJ2-1, the full variable domain reads DGGITQSPKYLFRKEGQNVTLSCEQNLNHDAMYWYRQDPGQGLRLIYYSQIVNDFQKGDIAEGYSVSREKKESFPLTVTSAQKNPTAFYLCASSISGNSYNEQFFGPGTRLTVL.

This clonotype was counted only a few times. The chain joins TRBV27 to TRBJ2-7, with TRBD1 as a possible D gene (6 bases). Germline V gene lookup returns CDR1 MNHEY and CDR2 SMNVEV (reference sequence). The V end lost 4 bases, the J end lost 3 bases, and 13 bases lay between the germline ends. The CDR3 has 14 amino acids. This CDR3 reads CASSSSGVRYEQYF. The CDR3 DNA reads as TGTGCCAGCAGTTCATCAGGGGTTCGCTACGAGCAGTACTTC.

Remarks on this clonotype: A much more abundant neighbour one base away suggests this may be a read error. The V call is TRBV25-1, the J call TRBJ2-3; D ambiguous. Germline CDR1 reads MGHDK; CDR2 reads SYGVNS. There are 11 residues in the CDR3. The chain's CDR3 is CASTLGDAQYF. CDR3 nucleotides: TGTGCCAGCACCCTTGGAGATGCGCAGTATTTT.

Many counts were recorded for this clonotype. J is TRBJ2-3 and V is TRBV4-2; 13 nucleotides align to TRBD2. The V and J ends lost 0 bases and 1 base, in that order; junction bases with no gene match: 4. In germline, CDR1 is LGHNA, CDR2 YNFKEQ. This CDR3 is built from 18 residues. CDR3 region: CASSQDQGLAGRTDTQYF. The CDR3 region has the DNA TGTGCCAGCAGCCAAGATCAGGGACTAGCGGGACGCACAGATACGCAGTATTTT.

This clonotype was counted ten times or more. The V call is TRBV3-1, the J call TRBJ2-5; 7 positions match TRBD2. Germline V gene lookup returns CDR1 LGHDT and CDR2 YNNKEL (reference sequence). J lost 5 bases, V lost 4 bases, and 10 bases had no gene match. This CDR3 has 15 amino acids. The CDR3 protein is CASSPRGGLVETQYF. The CDR3 nucleotides read TGTGCCAGCAGCCCCCGCGGGGGACTTGTCGAGACCCAGTACTTC.

A note on this clonotype: This may come from a read error, since a much larger clone is one base off. The rearrangement joins TRBV20-1 to TRBJ2-3; D not certain. V was pared by 1 base and J by 4 bases, with 12 bases between. There are 14 residues in the CDR3. CDR1 is DFQATT and CDR2 is SNEGSKA in the germline V gene (reference sequence). The CDR3 sequence: CSARGAVFADTQYF. The CDR3 DNA follows: TGCAGTGCTAGAGGGGCGGTGTTCGCAGATACGCAGTATTTT.

This clonotype was found a few times. This may be a read error: a much more frequent sequence differs by one nucleotide. The conserved phenylalanine or tryptophan normally closing the CDR3 is absent here, so this likely arose from a read error. CDR3 sequence: CASSQDGYEQYL. In DNA, the CDR3 is TGTGCCAGCAGCCAAGACGGCTACGAGCAGTACCTC. The genes are TRBV14 and TRBJ2-7, with D unresolved. The CDR3 has 12 residues. The V end was cut by 0 bases, the J end by 3 bases, with 3 bases between. Germline V CDR1 and CDR2: SGHDN, FVKESK.

About this clonotype itself: A much larger clone differs by one base, so this may be a read error. The chain is built from TRBV11-1 and TRBJ1-1; 7 bases align to TRBD1. The germline V gene encodes CDR1 SGHAT and CDR2 FQDESV (reference sequence). This CDR3 spans 15 amino acids. The CDR3 region has the DNA TGTGCCTGCAGCTTAGGGACAGAAATGAACACTGAAGCTTTCTTT. Translation gives CACSLGTEMNTEAFF.

This clonotype was seen many times. This rearrangement joins TRBV7-9 to TRBJ2-7, with a weak D call TRBD2 (5 bases). V dropped 5 bases and J dropped 0 bases, with 14 bases sitting between them. Germline V gene data show CDR1 as SEHNR and CDR2 as FQNEAQ (reference sequence). The length of the CDR3 is 15 residues. CDR3 sequence reads: CASSPTVGSSYEQYF. CDR3 nucleotides: TGTGCCAGCAGCCCAACAGTGGGGAGCTCCTACGAGCAGTACTTC.

At least ten counts were recorded for this clonotype. The rearrangement uses TRBV6-2 or TRBV6-3 and TRBJ2-7; possible D gene TRBD2, 6 bases. Germline V gives CDR1 MNHEY, CDR2 SVGEGT. V was trimmed by 10 bases and J by 3 bases, leaving 22 bases between them. The CDR3 consists of 15 residues. The CDR3 region has the DNA TGTGCCACTGAGGCCGCGGCGGGGCCGCTCTACGAGCAGTACTTC. Translation: CATEAAAGPLYEQYF.

This clonotype has a count of ten or more. The rearrangement joins TRBV6-2 or TRBV6-3 to TRBJ2-3; TRBD1 or TRBD2 may be the D gene (5 bases each). From germline, CDR1 is MNHEY and CDR2 SVGEGT. V was clipped by 2 bases and J by 3 bases, with 12 bases between them. This CDR3 region has 15 residues. The chain's CDR3 is CASSYVGTITDTQYF. For the CDR3, the DNA is TGTGCCAGCAGTTACGTCGGGACCATAACAGATACGCAGTATTTT.

This clonotype was picked up many times. The chain links TRBV12-3 or TRBV12-4 to TRBJ1-1; weak D call: TRBD1 (6 bases). Trimming pared 6 bases from V and 0 bases from J, leaving 11 bases between. This CDR3 contains 14 residues. The DNA for the CDR3 is TGTGCCAGCAGGGGGGACAAATTGAACACTGAAGCTTTCTTT. Translated, it gives CASRGDKLNTEAFF.

This clonotype was detected ten times or more. The genes are TRBV7-3 and TRBJ2-1; 7 nucleotides agree with TRBD2. V shed 5 bases, J shed 4 bases, and the junction held 11 bases outside the gene matches. Germline CDR1 is SGHTA and CDR2 is FQGTGA. The CDR3 totals 16 residues. CDR3 region: CASSPGGTGSYNEQFF. CDR3 in DNA: TGTGCCAGCAGCCCGGGAGGAACGGGGTCTTACAATGAGCAGTTCTTC.

As to this clonotype: This CDR3 fails to terminate in the conserved phenylalanine or tryptophan, so it likely reflects a read error. CDR3 amino acids: CASRRLAGSYNEQFL. CDR3 nucleotide sequence: TGTGCCAGTAGGAGACTAGCGGGCTCCTACAATGAGCAGTTCCTC. This chain connects TRBV19 to TRBJ2-1, with 10 positions matching TRBD2. The V gene's germline CDR1 is LNHDA and CDR2 SQIVND (reference sequence). Germline trimming cut 6 bases from V and 0 bases from J; bases unmatched to any gene: 2. CDR3 length equals 15 residues.

This clonotype was counted at least ten times. The chain links TRBV27 to TRBJ2-3, with D tentatively TRBD1 (5 bases). With 8 bases removed from V and 1 base from J, the gap between germline ends came to 19 bases. CDR1 and CDR2 from the germline V gene are MNHEY and SMNVEV (reference sequence). CDR3 length: 16 residues. DNA of the CDR3: TGTGCCAGCGCAGACATCGGACCCAGGGGCACAGATACGCAGTATTTT. As protein: CASADIGPRGTDTQYF.

This clonotype came up many times. The CDR3 DNA is TGTGCCAGCAGTGAAGGGGGGACTAGCGACGAGCAGTACTTC. Translating it yields CASSEGGTSDEQYF. V and J are TRBV25-1 and TRBJ2-7; 10 bases match TRBD2. This CDR3 has 14 residues. With 2 bases clipped from V and 5 bases from J, the junction kept 3 bases outside the gene matches. The V gene's germline CDR1 is MGHDK and CDR2 SYGVNS.

As to this clonotype: One base away lies a much larger clone, so this may be a sequencing read error. The CDR3 reads CAGSESGGGTYTDTQYF. The CDR3 nucleotides read TGTGCCGGCAGTGAGTCGGGTGGGGGAACGTACACAGATACGCAGTATTTT. This rearrangement joins TRBV2 to TRBJ2-3; D might be TRBD1 or TRBD2, each matching 5 bases. Germline CDR1 is SNHLY and CDR2 is FYNNEI. The CDR3 contains 17 residues. Full variable domain (remainder filled in from reference TRBV2 and TRBJ2-3): EPEVTQTPSHQVTQMGQEVILRCVPISNHLYFYWYRQILGQKVEFLVSFYNNEISEKSEIFDDQFSVERPDGSNFTLKIRSTKLEDSAMYFCAGSESGGGTYTDTQYFGPGTRLTVL.

This clonotype was seen many times. V is TRBV6-5 and J is TRBJ2-3, with 8 bases aligning to TRBD2. The length of the CDR3 is 16 residues. The V and J ends lost 0 bases and 4 bases, in that order; junction bases with no gene match: 6. Germline loops: CDR1 MNHEY, CDR2 SVGAGI. CDR3 DNA: TGTGCCAGCAGTTACTCGTCGGCTAGCGGGCCAGATACGCAGTATTTT. It encodes CASSYSSASGPDTQYF.

Many counts were recorded for this clonotype. This chain uses TRBV4-3 with TRBJ2-1, with 10 bases that match TRBD2. J was trimmed by 7 bases and V by 1 base; bases with no gene match: 4. The CDR3 runs to 15 residues. Germline CDR1 reads LGHNA; CDR2 reads YSLEER. CDR3 sequence: CASSQGASGGNEQFF. In DNA, the CDR3 is TGCGCCAGCAGCCAAGGGGCTAGCGGGGGTAATGAGCAGTTCTTC.

Comment on this clonotype: A read error is possible here, since a much larger clone lies one base away. It is likely a read error, because the conserved phenylalanine at the end of the CDR3 is missing. The chain couples TRBV28 to TRBJ2-7; TRBD2 aligns across 10 bases. The germline CDR1 and CDR2 sequences are MDHEN and SYDVKM. V lost 10 bases, J lost 6 bases, and 3 bases stayed unmatched. This CDR3 spans 11 amino acids. CDR3 in DNA: TGTGCCACCGGGACTAGCGTCGAGCAGTACCTC. It encodes CATGTSVEQYL.

Regarding this clonotype: With a much larger clone just one base away, this may be a read error. Since the CDR3 does not end with the conserved phenylalanine or tryptophan, this likely comes from a read error. V usage is TRBV28 and J usage is TRBJ1-1, with 10 bases aligning to TRBD1. Trimming took 3 bases from V and 1 from J; bases not matched to a gene: 5. The CDR3 is 16 amino acids. Germline V gene sequence: CDR1 MDHEN, CDR2 SYDVKM. Here the CDR3 reads CASSFDRGPPNTEAFL. The CDR3 nucleotides read TGTGCCAGCAGTTTCGACAGGGGGCCACCGAACACTGAAGCTTTCCTT.

This clonotype was detected a few times. Just one base apart from a much larger clone, this may be a read error. V gene TRBV20-1 combines with J gene TRBJ2-7; D may be TRBD1 (6 bases). Germline CDR1 is DFQATT and CDR2 is SNEGSKA (reference sequence). The CDR3 contains 13 residues. The CDR3 is CSASSDSSHEQYF. The DNA for the CDR3 is TGCAGTGCTTCTTCGGACAGCTCCCACGAGCAGTACTTC.

This clonotype was recorded at least ten times. The chain has TRBV6-5 and TRBJ2-1; 9 nucleotides align to TRBD1. Unmatched junction bases numbered 9, after V lost 4 bases and J lost 8 bases. CDR1 and CDR2 (germline): MNHEY, SVGAGI. This CDR3 is built from 15 residues. The CDR3 reads CASSSYFTGGDEQFF. CDR3 DNA: TGTGCCAGCAGTTCTTATTTCACAGGGGGCGATGAGCAGTTCTTC.